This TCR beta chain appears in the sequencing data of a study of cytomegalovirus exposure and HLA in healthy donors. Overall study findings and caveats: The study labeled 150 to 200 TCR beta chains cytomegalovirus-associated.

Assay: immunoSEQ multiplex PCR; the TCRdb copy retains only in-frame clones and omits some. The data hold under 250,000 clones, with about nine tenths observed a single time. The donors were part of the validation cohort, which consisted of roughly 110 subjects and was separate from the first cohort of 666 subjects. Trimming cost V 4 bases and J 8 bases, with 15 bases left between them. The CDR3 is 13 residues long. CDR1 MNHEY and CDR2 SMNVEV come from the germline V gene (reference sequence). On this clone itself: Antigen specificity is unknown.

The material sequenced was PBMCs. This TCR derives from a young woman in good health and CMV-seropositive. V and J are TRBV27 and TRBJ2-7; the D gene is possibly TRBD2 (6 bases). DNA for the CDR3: TGTGCCAGCAGTTGGAGGGAGCAGGCACAGCAGTACTTC. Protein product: CASSWREQAQQYF.